This T cell receptor beta chain was retrieved from a study of cytomegalovirus exposure and HLA in healthy donors. This CDR3 has 15 residues. Trimming removed 1 base from V and 0 bases from J, with 10 bases in between. The germline V gene has CDR1 SGHRS and CDR2 YFSETQ. The PCR had 60 Vbeta and 13 Jbeta primers. Assay: immunoSEQ multiplex PCR; the TCRdb copy retains only in-frame clones and omits some. The sample carries 85,000 to 110,000 clones, around 60% recorded once. The gene calls are TRBV5-1 and TRBJ1-2; D not resolved. Sequenced sample: PBMCs. The clonotype was recovered from a woman aged 50 to 65 in good health and CMV-seronegative. CDR3: CASSLTVPSNYGYTF. The CDR3 nucleotides are TGCGCCAGCAGCTTGACAGTCCCTTCTAACTATGGCTACACCTTC. Filled out from reference TRBV5-1 and TRBJ1-2, the complete variable domain reads KAGVTQTPRYLIKTRGQQVTLSCSPISGHRSVSWYQQTPGQGLQFLFEYFSETQRNKGNFPGRFSGRQFSNSRSEMNVSTLELGDSALYLCASSLTVPSNYGYTFGSGTRLTVV.